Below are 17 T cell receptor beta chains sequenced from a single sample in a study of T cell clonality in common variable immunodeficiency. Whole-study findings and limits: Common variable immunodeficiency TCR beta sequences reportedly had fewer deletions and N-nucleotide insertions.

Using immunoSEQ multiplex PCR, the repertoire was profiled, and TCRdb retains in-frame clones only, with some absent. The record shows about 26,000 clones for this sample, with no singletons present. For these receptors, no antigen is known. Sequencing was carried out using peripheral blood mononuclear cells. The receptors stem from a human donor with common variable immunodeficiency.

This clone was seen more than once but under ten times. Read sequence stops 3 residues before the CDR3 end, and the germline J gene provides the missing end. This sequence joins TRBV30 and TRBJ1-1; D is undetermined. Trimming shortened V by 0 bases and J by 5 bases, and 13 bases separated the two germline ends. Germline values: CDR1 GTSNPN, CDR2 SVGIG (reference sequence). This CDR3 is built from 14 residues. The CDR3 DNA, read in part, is TGTGCCTGGAGTGTCCTGGCCTCGGGGACTGAA. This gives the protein CAWSVLASGTE. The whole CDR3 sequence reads CAWSVLASGTEAFF.

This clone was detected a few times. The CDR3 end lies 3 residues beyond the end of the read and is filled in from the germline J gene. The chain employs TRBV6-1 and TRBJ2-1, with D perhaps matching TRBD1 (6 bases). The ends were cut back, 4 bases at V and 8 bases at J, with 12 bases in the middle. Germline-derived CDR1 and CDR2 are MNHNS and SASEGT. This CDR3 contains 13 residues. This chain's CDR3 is CASSGTDRDEQFF. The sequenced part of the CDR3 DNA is TGTGCCAGCAGTGGGACAGATAGGGATGAG.

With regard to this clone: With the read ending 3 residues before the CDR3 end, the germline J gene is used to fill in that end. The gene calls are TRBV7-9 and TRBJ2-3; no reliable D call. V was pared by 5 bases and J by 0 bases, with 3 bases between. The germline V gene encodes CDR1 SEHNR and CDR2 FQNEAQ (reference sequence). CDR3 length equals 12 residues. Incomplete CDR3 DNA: TGTGCCAGCAGCGCGAGCACAGATACG. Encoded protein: CASSASTDT. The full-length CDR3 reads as CASSASTDTQYF.

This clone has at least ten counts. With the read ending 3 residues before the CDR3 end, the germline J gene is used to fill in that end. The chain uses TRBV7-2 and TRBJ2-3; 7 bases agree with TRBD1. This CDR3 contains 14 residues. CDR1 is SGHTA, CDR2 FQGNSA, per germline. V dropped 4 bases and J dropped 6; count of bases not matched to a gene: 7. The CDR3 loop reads CASSWDRAMDTQYF. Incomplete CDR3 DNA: TGTGCCAGCAGCTGGGACAGAGCTATGGATACG. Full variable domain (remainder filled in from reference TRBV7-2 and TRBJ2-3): GAGVSQSPSNKVTEKGKDVELRCDPISGHTALYWYRQSLGQGLEFLIYFQGNSAPDKSGLPSDRFSAERTGGSVSTLTIQRTQQEDSAVYLCASSWDRAMDTQYFGPGTRLTVL.

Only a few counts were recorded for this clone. Partial CDR3 DNA: TGTGCCAGTGGCCCCGCCTACGAG. Its protein is CASGPAYE. The CDR3 as a whole reads CASGPAYEQYF. The chain uses TRBV19 and TRBJ2-7; D gene unclear. The read finishes 3 residues shy of the CDR3 end, and the germline J gene is used to complete it. Germline assignment: CDR1 LNHDA and CDR2 SQIVND (reference sequence). This CDR3 is built from 11 residues. The V and J ends lost 8 bases and 2 bases respectively, with 7 bases between them.

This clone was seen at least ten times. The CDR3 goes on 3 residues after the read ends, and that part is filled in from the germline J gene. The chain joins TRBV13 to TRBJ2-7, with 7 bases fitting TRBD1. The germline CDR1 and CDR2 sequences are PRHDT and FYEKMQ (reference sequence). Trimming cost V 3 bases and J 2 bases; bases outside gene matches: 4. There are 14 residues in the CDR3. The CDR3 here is CASSFTTGPYEQYF. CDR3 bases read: TGTGCCAGCAGCTTCACGACAGGGCCCTACGAG.

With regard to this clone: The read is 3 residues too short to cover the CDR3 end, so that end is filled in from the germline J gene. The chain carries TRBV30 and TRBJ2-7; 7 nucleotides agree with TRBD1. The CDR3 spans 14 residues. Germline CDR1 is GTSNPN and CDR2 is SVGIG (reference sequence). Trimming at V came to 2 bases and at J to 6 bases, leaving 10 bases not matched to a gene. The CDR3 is CAWSTRTGFAEQYF. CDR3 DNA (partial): TGTGCCTGGAGTACAAGGACAGGCTTTGCCGAG.

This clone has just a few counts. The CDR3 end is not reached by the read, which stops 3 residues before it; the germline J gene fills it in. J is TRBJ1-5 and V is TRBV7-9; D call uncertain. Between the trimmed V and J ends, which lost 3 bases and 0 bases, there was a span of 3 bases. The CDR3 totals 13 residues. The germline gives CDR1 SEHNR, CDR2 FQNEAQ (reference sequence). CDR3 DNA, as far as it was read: TGTGCCAGCAGCTTCGGTAGCAATCAGCCC. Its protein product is CASSFGSNQP. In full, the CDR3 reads CASSFGSNQPQHF.

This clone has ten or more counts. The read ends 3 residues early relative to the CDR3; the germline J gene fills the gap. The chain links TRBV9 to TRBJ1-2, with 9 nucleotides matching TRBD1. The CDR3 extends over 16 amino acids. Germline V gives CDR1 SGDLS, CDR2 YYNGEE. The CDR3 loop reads CASSVVLPGQGGGYTF. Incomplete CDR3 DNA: TGTGCCAGCAGCGTAGTACTACCGGGACAGGGCGGAGGC.

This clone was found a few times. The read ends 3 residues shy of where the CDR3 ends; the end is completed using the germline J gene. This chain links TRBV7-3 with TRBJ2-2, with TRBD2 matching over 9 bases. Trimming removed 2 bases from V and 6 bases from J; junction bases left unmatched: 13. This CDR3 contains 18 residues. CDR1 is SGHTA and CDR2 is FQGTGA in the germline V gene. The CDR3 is CASSLWGSGSQKAGELFF. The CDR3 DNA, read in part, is TGTGCCAGCAGCTTATGGGGTAGCGGGAGTCAAAAGGCCGGGGAG.

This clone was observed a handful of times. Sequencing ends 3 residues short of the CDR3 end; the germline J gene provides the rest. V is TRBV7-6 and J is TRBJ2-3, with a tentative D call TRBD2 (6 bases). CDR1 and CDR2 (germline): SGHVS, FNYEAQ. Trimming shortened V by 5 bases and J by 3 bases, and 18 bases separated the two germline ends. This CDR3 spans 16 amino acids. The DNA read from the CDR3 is TGTGCCAGCAGCCGACTAAAGATGGGGGGTACAGATACG. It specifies CASSRLKMGGTDT. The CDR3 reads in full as CASSRLKMGGTDTQYF.

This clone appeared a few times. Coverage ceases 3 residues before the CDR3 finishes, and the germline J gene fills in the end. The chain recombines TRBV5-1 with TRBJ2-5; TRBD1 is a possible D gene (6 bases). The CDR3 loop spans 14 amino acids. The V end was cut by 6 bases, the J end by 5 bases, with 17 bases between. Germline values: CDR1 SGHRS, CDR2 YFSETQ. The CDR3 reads CASTDRLPGETQYF. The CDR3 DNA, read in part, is TGCGCCAGCACAGACAGGTTGCCGGGGGAGACC.

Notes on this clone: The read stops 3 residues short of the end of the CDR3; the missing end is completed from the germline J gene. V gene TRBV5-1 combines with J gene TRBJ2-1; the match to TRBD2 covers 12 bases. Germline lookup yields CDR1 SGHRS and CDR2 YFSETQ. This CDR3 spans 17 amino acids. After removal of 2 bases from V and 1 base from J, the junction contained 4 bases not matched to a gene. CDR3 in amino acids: CASSFSSGRDSYNEQFF. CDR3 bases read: TGCGCCAGCAGCTTCTCTAGCGGGAGGGATTCCTACAATGAG.

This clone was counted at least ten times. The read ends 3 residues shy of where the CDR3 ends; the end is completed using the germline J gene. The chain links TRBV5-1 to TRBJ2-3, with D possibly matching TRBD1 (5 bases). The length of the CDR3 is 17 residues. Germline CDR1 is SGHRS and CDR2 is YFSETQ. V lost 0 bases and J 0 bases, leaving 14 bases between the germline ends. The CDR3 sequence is CASSLVGVLASTDTQYF. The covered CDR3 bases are TGCGCCAGCAGCTTGGTAGGGGTACTTGCTAGCACAGATACG.

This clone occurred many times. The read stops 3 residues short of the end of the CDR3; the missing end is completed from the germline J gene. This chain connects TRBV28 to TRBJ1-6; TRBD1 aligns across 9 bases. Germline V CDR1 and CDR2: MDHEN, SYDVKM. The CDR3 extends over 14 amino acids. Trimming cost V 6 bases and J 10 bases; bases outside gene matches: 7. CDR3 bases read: TGTGCCAGCAGCCGGACAGGGGTCGGATCACCC. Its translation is CASSRTGVGSP. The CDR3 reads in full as CASSRTGVGSPLHF. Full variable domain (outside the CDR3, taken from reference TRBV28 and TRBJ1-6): DVKVTQSSRYLVKRTGEKVFLECVQDMDHENMFWYRQDPGLGLRLIYFSYDVKMKEKGDIPEGYSVSREKKERFSLILESASTNQTSMYLCASSRTGVGSPLHFGNGTRLTVT.

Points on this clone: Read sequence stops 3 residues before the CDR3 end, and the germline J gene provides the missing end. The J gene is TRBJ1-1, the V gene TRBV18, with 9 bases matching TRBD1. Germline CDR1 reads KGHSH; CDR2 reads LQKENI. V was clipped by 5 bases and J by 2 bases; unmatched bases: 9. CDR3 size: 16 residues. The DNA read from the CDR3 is TGTGCCAGCTCAGTTGGGACAGGGTCACCCAACACTGAA. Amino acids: CASSVGTGSPNTE. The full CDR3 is CASSVGTGSPNTEAFF.

Here the CDR3 reads CASSTLAGSYEQYF. The covered CDR3 bases are TGCGCCAGCTCCACACTAGCGGGATCCTACGAG. The gene calls are TRBV5-1 and TRBJ2-7, with 10 bases that match TRBD2. The read ends 3 residues early relative to the CDR3; the germline J gene fills the gap. Per the germline V gene, CDR1 is SGHRS and CDR2 is YFSETQ. The CDR3 is 14 amino acids. V lost 7 bases to trimming and J lost 1 base; unmatched junction nucleotides: 5.